Below are 24 T cell receptor beta chains sequenced from a single sample in a study of T cell responses to AZD1222 COVID-19 vaccine. Assay: immunoSEQ multiplex PCR; the TCRdb copy retains only in-frame clones and omits some. The data show 90,000 to 150,000 clones, over 75% seen once. Specimen: peripheral blood, collected on day 0 of AZD1222 vaccination. These receptors came from an adult in good health.

The chain couples TRBV2 to TRBJ2-5, with a possible D match to TRBD2 (6 bases). With 8 bases removed from V and 5 bases from J, the gap between germline ends came to 21 bases. This CDR3 spans 15 amino acids. Germline CDR1 reads SNHLY; CDR2 reads FYNNEI. CDR3 sequence: CASARPSGGRETQYF. For the CDR3, the DNA is TGTGCCAGCGCGCGACCATCCGGGGGTAGGGAGACCCAGTACTTC.

This chain uses TRBV6-2 or TRBV6-3 with TRBJ1-6, with a tentative D call TRBD1 (6 bases). The CDR3 sequence is 14 residues long. Trimming removed 5 bases from V and 9 bases from J, with 14 bases in between. Looked up from germline, CDR1 is MNHEY and CDR2 is SVGEGT. CDR3 nucleotide sequence: TGTGCCAGCAGTGACCGACAGGCTCCTTCACCCCTCCACTTT. It yields the protein CASSDRQAPSPLHF.

In its sample, this clone was seen once. The chain has TRBV5-1 and TRBJ2-5; no definite D call. This CDR3 spans 13 amino acids. The V and J ends lost 4 bases and 4 bases respectively, with 11 bases between them. The germline V gene encodes CDR1 SGHRS and CDR2 YFSETQ. The CDR3 spells CASSPDWAETQYF. The CDR3 DNA reads as TGCGCCAGCAGCCCGGATTGGGCAGAGACCCAGTACTTC.

V gene TRBV11-2 combines with J gene TRBJ2-2; maybe TRBD2 (6 bases). The V end lost 4 bases, the J end lost 1 base, and 7 bases lay between the germline ends. The CDR3 totals 14 residues. Germline V gene sequence: CDR1 SGHAT, CDR2 FQNNGV. CDR3 sequence (DNA): TGTGCCAGCAGCTCCGGGGGGAACACCGGGGAGCTGTTTTTT. It encodes CASSSGGNTGELFF. Based on the CDR3 plus reference TRBV11-2 and TRBJ2-2, the full variable domain is EAGVAQSPRYKIIEKRQSVAFWCNPISGHATLYWYQQILGQGPKLLIQFQNNGVVDDSQLPKDRFSAERLKGVDSTLKIQPAKLEDSAVYLCASSSGGNTGELFFGEGSRLTVL.

The chain recombines TRBV4-3 with TRBJ2-2, with TRBD1 identical over 7 bases. V trimming: 3 bases; J trimming: 3 bases; junction bases outside the gene matches: 1. There are 14 residues in the CDR3. Germline V lookup: CDR1 LGHNA, CDR2 YSLEER. The CDR3 DNA reads TGCGCCAGCAGCCACGACAGGGACACCGGGGAGCTGTTTTTT. Encoded protein: CASSHDRDTGELFF.

This chain connects TRBV19 to TRBJ1-2, with 8 nucleotides matching TRBD1. Germline CDR1 is LNHDA and CDR2 is SQIVND (reference sequence). The CDR3 is 15 residues long. The junction had 8 bases not matched to a gene; V was cut back by 3 bases and J by 5 bases. Here the CDR3 reads CASSMGPGGVYGYTF. The CDR3 bases are TGTGCCAGTAGTATGGGTCCAGGGGGCGTTTATGGCTACACCTTC.

This clone has more than one count but fewer than ten. CDR3 sequence reads: CASSNGQMNTEAFF. CDR3 bases: TGTGCCAGCAGCAACGGACAGATGAACACTGAAGCTTTCTTT. The chain employs TRBV5-4 and TRBJ1-1; maybe TRBD1 (6 bases). CDR1 is SGHNT, CDR2 YYREEE, per germline (reference sequence). The CDR3 is 14 residues long. V dropped 4 bases and J dropped 0 bases, with 10 bases sitting between them. Supplemented by reference TRBV5-4 and TRBJ1-1, the full variable domain reads ETGVTQSPTHLIKTRGQQVTLRCSSQSGHNTVSWYQQALGQGPQFIFQYYREEENGRGNFPPRFSGLQFPNYSSELNVNALELDDSALYLCASSNGQMNTEAFFGQGTRLTVV.

The chain joins TRBV5-1 to TRBJ1-1; tentatively, D is TRBD1 (6 bases). V dropped 4 bases and J dropped 4 bases, with 14 bases sitting between them. CDR3 length equals 14 residues. Germline CDR1 is SGHRS and CDR2 is YFSETQ. The CDR3 nucleotides are TGCGCCAGCAGCCCCGGAGGGGGTACCACTGAAGCTTTCTTT. Its protein is CASSPGGGTTEAFF.

The rearrangement joins TRBV30 to TRBJ1-2, with D possibly TRBD1 on 6 matching bases. The germline gives CDR1 GTSNPN, CDR2 SVGIG (reference sequence). The CDR3 is 14 amino acids. V was trimmed by 4 bases and J by 3 bases, leaving 15 bases between them. The CDR3, as DNA: TGTGCCTGGAAGATCGGCAGGGGCCACTATGGCTACACCTTC. This translates into CAWKIGRGHYGYTF.

The chain recombines TRBV19 with TRBJ1-2; D remains unclear. Between the trimmed V and J ends, which lost 7 bases and 0 bases, there was a span of 12 bases. The CDR3 has 14 residues. Germline V gene lookup returns CDR1 LNHDA and CDR2 SQIVND (reference sequence). Here the CDR3 reads CASNRRITNYGYTF. The CDR3, as DNA: TGTGCCAGTAACAGACGGATAACTAACTATGGCTACACCTTC.

The gene calls are TRBV7-2 and TRBJ2-4; 9 bases are shared with TRBD2. The CDR3 is 16 amino acids. V dropped 5 bases and J dropped 8; count of bases not matched to a gene: 13. The germline V gene has CDR1 SGHTA and CDR2 FQGNSA. The CDR3 DNA follows: TGTGCCAGCAGCCGCCGCGATGCGGGGGGGCAGGACATTCAGTACTTC. It yields the protein CASSRRDAGGQDIQYF. Drawing the rest from reference TRBV7-2 and TRBJ2-4, the complete variable domain is GAGVSQSPSNKVTEKGKDVELRCDPISGHTALYWYRQSLGQGLEFLIYFQGNSAPDKSGLPSDRFSAERTGGSVSTLTIQRTQQEDSAVYLCASSRRDAGGQDIQYFGAGTRLSVL.

The chain links TRBV15 to TRBJ2-3; TRBD2 agrees at 7 bases. This CDR3 spans 16 amino acids. Germline V gives CDR1 LNHNV, CDR2 YYDKDF (reference sequence). After removal of 0 bases from V and 8 bases from J, the junction contained 11 bases not matched to a gene. The CDR3 bases are TGTGCCACCAGCAGAGATAGAGCGGGGTGGTATGGTACGCAGTATTTT. Its protein is CATSRDRAGWYGTQYF. Filled out from reference TRBV15 and TRBJ2-3, the complete variable domain reads DAMVIQNPRYQVTQFGKPVTLSCSQTLNHNVMYWYQQKSSQAPKLLFHYYDKDFNNEADTPDNFQSRRPNTSFCFLDIRSPGLGDTAMYLCATSRDRAGWYGTQYFGPGTRLTVL.

The chain carries TRBV29-1 and TRBJ2-7; the match to TRBD1 covers 7 bases. The V gene's germline CDR1 is SQVTM and CDR2 ANQGSEA. This CDR3 has 13 residues. V trimming: 4 bases; J trimming: 2 bases; junction bases outside the gene matches: 5. CDR3 in amino acids: CSVVLDRTYEQYF. In nucleotides, the CDR3 is TGCAGCGTTGTATTGGACAGGACCTACGAGCAGTACTTC.

The V and J genes are TRBV4-2 and TRBJ2-5; 9 positions agree with TRBD2. V trimming: 4 bases; J trimming: 4 bases; junction bases outside the gene matches: 13. The CDR3 is 17 amino acids. Germline CDR1 LGHNA, CDR2 YNFKEQ. The CDR3 nucleotides read TGTGCCAGCAGCCGGGACCAGAGCGGGGGGCCCGGAGAGACCCAGTACTTC. Translating it yields CASSRDQSGGPGETQYF.

This sequence joins TRBV18 and TRBJ1-1; 8 bases align to TRBD1. V shed 6 bases, J shed 1 base, and the junction held 4 bases outside the gene matches. Germline CDR1 is KGHSH and CDR2 is LQKENI. The CDR3 has 14 residues. This chain's CDR3 is CASSLDRGNTEAFF. The CDR3 region has the DNA TGTGCCAGCTCTCTCGACAGGGGGAACACTGAAGCTTTCTTT.

The sample holds one count of this clone. The CDR3 sequence: CSVDPGTDTQYF. The CDR3 coding sequence is TGCAGCGTTGACCCGGGGACAGATACGCAGTATTTT. The gene calls are TRBV29-1 and TRBJ2-3; D may be TRBD2 (5 bases). The CDR3 sequence is 12 residues long. Trimming took off 3 bases at V and 3 bases at J, with 7 bases between the two ends. Germline V gene sequence: CDR1 SQVTM, CDR2 ANQGSEA.

The chain carries TRBV4-1 and TRBJ1-1; no firm D call. The CDR3 spans 14 residues. The V gene lost 0 bases and the J gene lost 4 bases, with 9 bases spanning the gap. From germline, CDR1 is MGHRA and CDR2 YSYEKL. The CDR3 here is CASSQDTTSTEAFF. CDR3 nucleotide sequence: TGCGCCAGCAGCCAAGATACCACCTCCACTGAAGCTTTCTTT.

The genes are TRBV6-6 and TRBJ1-4, with D maybe TRBD1 (6 bases). Germline CDR1 reads MNHNY; CDR2 reads SVGAGI (reference sequence). Trimming cost V 7 bases and J 7 bases, with 22 bases left between them. The CDR3 spans 16 residues. CDR3 region: CASNERKQGAVEKLFF. The CDR3, as DNA: TGTGCCAGCAACGAGAGAAAACAGGGCGCAGTTGAAAAACTGTTTTTT.

V gene TRBV3-1 (or the pseudogene TRBV3-2) combines with J gene TRBJ1-2; perhaps TRBD1 as D (6 bases). V lost 1 base, J lost 2 bases, and 20 bases lay in between. CDR1 is LGHDT, CDR2 YNNKEL, per germline (reference sequence). The CDR3 has 18 residues. CDR3 nucleotide sequence: TGTGCCAGCAGCCAAGTGGTGGGTATAACGGGGGCGAACTATGGCTACACCTTC. Its translation is CASSQVVGITGANYGYTF.

The chain joins TRBV19 to TRBJ1-2; perhaps TRBD1 as D (5 bases). The CDR3 contains 15 residues. V was trimmed by 9 bases and J by 3 bases, leaving 20 bases between them. Germline V CDR1 and CDR2: LNHDA, SQIVND (reference sequence). CDR3: CASHPHMGGDYGYTF. As DNA, the CDR3 is TGTGCCAGCCATCCTCATATGGGGGGAGACTATGGCTACACCTTC.

This chain links TRBV27 with TRBJ1-2; TRBD1 matches at 8 bases. This CDR3 contains 14 residues. V lost 0 bases and J lost 7; bases outside the gene matches: 4. Germline CDR1 reads MNHEY; CDR2 reads SMNVEV (reference sequence). In DNA form, the CDR3 reads TGTGCCAGCAGTTTATCATCGACAGGGGTTGGCTACACCTTC. It codes for CASSLSSTGVGYTF.

The J gene is TRBJ2-7, the V gene TRBV7-2; D is ambiguous. This CDR3 region has 14 residues. CDR1 SGHTA and CDR2 FQGNSA come from the germline V gene. Trimming took 1 base from V and 1 from J, leaving 8 bases between them. The CDR3 sequence is CASSLGIQSYEQYF. For the CDR3, the DNA is TGTGCCAGCAGCTTAGGGATCCAGTCCTACGAGCAGTACTTC.

The V and J genes are TRBV19 and TRBJ1-1; no reliable D call. The length of the CDR3 is 14 residues. The germline V gene has CDR1 LNHDA and CDR2 SQIVND (reference sequence). Trimming took off 5 bases at V and 1 base at J, with 11 bases between the two ends. CDR3 region: CASSQWGENTEAFF. DNA of the CDR3: TGTGCCAGTAGTCAATGGGGAGAGAACACTGAAGCTTTCTTT.

V usage is TRBV7-2 and J usage is TRBJ2-7; D is undetermined. CDR3 length: 11 residues. CDR1 is SGHTA, CDR2 FQGNSA, per germline. Trimming cost V 6 bases and J 0 bases, with 3 bases left between them. DNA of the CDR3: TGTGCCAGCAGTCGCTCCTACGAGCAGTACTTC. Its protein is CASSRSYEQYF.